Listed below are T cell receptor beta chains from one sample, sequenced in a study of TIL therapy for anti-PD-1-resistant metastatic lung cancer. The table came from immunoSEQ multiplex PCR; TCRdb's copy has only in-frame clones and leaves some out. Seen here are about 60,000 clones, roughly 84% observed once, and the top ten hold 2% to 3%. This sample comprised blood, obtained at baseline. The receptors were gathered from a person aged 25 to 79 with non-small cell lung cancer. The CDR3 runs from the conserved cysteine through the conserved F or W. D genes are given only for firm matches. A row's size may be missing; if present it is once, few, many or a size class.

TRBJ2-7 TRBV7-9 . once TGTGCCAGCAGCTTAGGATACGGGAATCCCTACGAGCAGTACTTC CASSLGYGNPYEQYF
TRBJ2-6 TRBV13 . . TGTGCCAGCAGCTTAGGACAGGGAGTCTCTGGGGCCAACGTCCTGACTTTC CASSLGQGVSGANVLTF
TRBJ1-5 TRBV25-1 . once TGTGCCAGCAGTGAAGGAGGGGGTGGCAATCAGCCCCAGCATTTT CASSEGGGGNQPQHF
TRBJ1-6 TRBV5-5 . . TGTGCCAGCAGCCCCGCGGGCTCCTATAATTCACCCCTCCACTTT CASSPAGSYNSPLHF
TRBJ2-3 TRBV9 . . TGTGCCAGCAGCGTAGTGGCGGACAGCACAGATACGCAGTATTTT CASSVVADSTDTQYF
TRBJ1-1 TRBV5-1 . . TGCGCCAGCAGCTTGGGGGGTATGAACACTGAAGCTTTCTTT CASSLGGMNTEAFF
TRBJ1-2 TRBV18 . . TGTGCCAGCTCACTCCGGGGGGGAGCTAACTATGGCTACACCTTC CASSLRGGANYGYTF
TRBJ1-6 TRBV30 . . TGTGCCTGGAGTGTAACAGGACAGATCTATAATTCACCCCTCCACTTT CAWSVTGQIYNSPLHF
TRBJ1-6 TRBV27 . . TGTGCCAGCAGCCCCCCGTTGGGGAGCTCCTATAATTCACCCCTCCACTTT CASSPPLGSSYNSPLHF
TRBJ2-3 TRBV11-1 . . TGTGCCAGCAGCTCCCCGGGGGCTTGGACAGATACGCAGTATTTT CASSSPGAWTDTQYF
TRBJ1-1 TRBV6-5 . . TGTGCCAGCAAGGGGGAGGGAGGACCAGGGACTGAAGCTTTCTTT CASKGEGGPGTEAFF
TRBJ2-6 TRBV4-1 TRBD1 . TGCGCCAGCAGCCAAGATGACAGGGTCGGGGCCAACGTCCTGACTTTC CASSQDDRVGANVLTF
TRBJ1-3 TRBV28 . . TGTGCCAGCAGTGTCTACCGGGAACCGATCTCTGGAAACACCATATATTTT CASSVYREPISGNTIYF
TRBJ2-7 TRBV6-6 TRBD1 . TGTGCCAGCAGTGGCCAGCGGGACAGGGGGCGCGAGCAGTACTTC CASSGQRDRGREQYF
TRBJ2-2 TRBV20-1 . . TGCAGTGCTTTTCAAGCCGGGGAGCTGTTTTTT CSAFQAGELFF
TRBJ2-3 TRBV2 . . TGTGCCAGCAGTGAGTTTTCCGGTTCTAGCACAGATACGCAGTATTTT CASSEFSGSSTDTQYF
TRBJ2-3 TRBV3-1/TRBV3-2 . . TGTGCCAGCAGTCCAGATCACACTAGCACAGATACGCAGTATTTT CASSPDHTSTDTQYF
TRBJ2-1 TRBV9 . . TGTGCCAGCAGCGTAGGACCGTCGTCGAATGAGCAGTTCTTC CASSVGPSSNEQFF
TRBJ1-2 TRBV10-3 TRBD1 . TGTGCCATGTCAGGACAGGGTGATAATGGCTACACCTTC CAMSGQGDNGYTF
TRBJ1-5 TRBV10-3 . . TGTGCCATCAGTGATAGCAATCAGCCCCAGCATTTT CAISDSNQPQHF
TRBJ1-5 TRBV27 TRBD1 . TGTGCCAGCAGTTTAAGGGGGCGGTGGAATCAGCCCCAGCATTTT CASSLRGRWNQPQHF
TRBJ1-1 TRBV21-1 . . TGTGCCAGCAGCACCCTAGAAGCTTTCTTT CASSTLEAFF
TRBJ2-5 TRBV18 . . TGTGCCAGCTCAGGGGCGGAAGAGACCCAGTACTTC CASSGAEETQYF
TRBJ2-5 TRBV5-4 . . TGTGCCAGCAGCGGCGGAGTGTTCCTAGAGACCCAGTACTTC CASSGGVFLETQYF
TRBJ1-2 TRBV11-3 . . TGTGCCAGACATCAAAATAATGCTAACTATGGCTACACCTTC CARHQNNANYGYTF
TRBJ2-3 TRBV20-1 . . TGCAGTGCTAGTGGCCGGGCGTCTAGCACAGATACGCAGTATTTT CSASGRASSTDTQYF
TRBJ1-1 TRBV7-8 . . TGTGCCAGCAGCTTCACAGGGTATGGGGCTGAAGCTTTCTTT CASSFTGYGAEAFF
TRBJ1-1 TRBV7-8 TRBD1 . TGTGCCAGCAGCTTAGAACTGGGGACAGTGAACACTGAAGCTTTCTTT CASSLELGTVNTEAFF
TRBJ2-7 TRBV11-1 . once TGTGCCAGCAGCTTATCCAAGGCGGTTAGCTCCTACGAGCAGTACTTC CASSLSKAVSSYEQYF
TRBJ2-7 TRBV7-9 TRBD2 . TGTGCCAGCAGCTTGTACGGGACTAGCGGGACGGGGGAGCAGTACTTC CASSLYGTSGTGEQYF
TRBJ2-2 TRBV9 TRBD2 . TGTGCCAGCAGCGTTAGCGGGAACGGGGAGCTGTTTTTT CASSVSGNGELFF
TRBJ1-6 TRBV12-5 . . TGTGCTAGTGGTTTGGCTCGACAGTTGGATTCACCCCTCCACTTT CASGLARQLDSPLHF
TRBJ1-2 TRBV4-1 . once TGCGCCAGCAGCCAAACCCCGGCGGGGATTTACTATGGCTACACCTTC CASSQTPAGIYYGYTF
TRBJ1-2 TRBV2 . once TGTGCCAGCACTCAGAACCAGGGGCATGGCTACACCTTC CASTQNQGHGYTF
TRBJ2-3 TRBV28 . . TGTGCCAGCAGCTCGGCCGGAGGTTCAGATACGCAGTATTTT CASSSAGGSDTQYF
TRBJ1-6 TRBV9 . once TGTGCCAGCAGCGTAGGGGACCTCGCGAATTCACCCCTCCACTTT CASSVGDLANSPLHF
TRBJ1-5 TRBV6-5 . . TGTGCCAGCAGTTTTTGGGAGCAGGGAGGAAATCAGCCCCAGCATTTT CASSFWEQGGNQPQHF
TRBJ2-3 TRBV5-1 . . TGCGCCAGCAGCCTGCGCCCCGGAGTTGAAGATACGCAGTATTTT CASSLRPGVEDTQYF
TRBJ1-6 TRBV28 TRBD1 . TGTGCCAGCAGTCCGGACAGGGTGGATTCACCCCTCCACTTT CASSPDRVDSPLHF
TRBJ2-1 TRBV3-1/TRBV3-2 . . TGTGCCAGCCAGGAGGGGGTCAATGAGCAGTTCTTC CASQEGVNEQFF
TRBJ2-2 TRBV10-3 . . TGTGCCAGCACGGACTGGACGAACACCGGGGAGCTGTTTTTT CASTDWTNTGELFF
TRBJ1-4 TRBV5-1 . . TGCGCCAGCAGCTCATCGGGGGGGACTAATGAAAAACTGTTTTTT CASSSSGGTNEKLFF
TRBJ1-1 TRBV7-9 . . TGTGCCAGCAGCGGTAGAGTTGAGGTGAACACTGAAGCTTTCTTT CASSGRVEVNTEAFF
TRBJ2-7 TRBV15 . . TGTGCCACCAGCCCGACGGAGACAGCCGCCAGCTCCTACGAGCAGTACTTC CATSPTETAASSYEQYF
TRBJ2-2 TRBV5-1 TRBD2 . TGCGCCAGCAGCCCCCGACTAGCGGGATACACCGGGGAGCTGTTTTTT CASSPRLAGYTGELFF
TRBJ1-5 TRBV12-3/TRBV12-4 . few TGTGCCAGCAGGACGGGTAGCAATCAGCCCCAGCATTTT CASRTGSNQPQHF
TRBJ1-4 TRBV3-1/TRBV3-2 . . TGTGCCAGCAGCCGACAGGAGAATGAAAAACTGTTTTTT CASSRQENEKLFF
TRBJ1-3 TRBV5-1 . . TGCGCCAGCAGCCCGAATGGGGGGAGTGGAAACACCATATATTTT CASSPNGGSGNTIYF
TRBJ2-1 TRBV7-2 . . TGTGCCAGCAGCTTAACACAAATCTACAATGAGCAGTTCTTC CASSLTQIYNEQFF
TRBJ1-2 TRBV2 TRBD1 . TGTGCCAGCAGTTACAAACAGGGGGAGTACTATGGCTACACCTTC CASSYKQGEYYGYTF
TRBJ2-7 TRBV11-2 . . TGTGCCAGCAGCTTCGCGCCAGCCTACGAGCAGTACTTC CASSFAPAYEQYF
TRBJ2-1 TRBV28 TRBD1 . TGTGCCACCATTACAGGGGGGATTCTCGAGCAGTTCTTC CATITGGILEQFF
TRBJ1-5 TRBV6-1 . . TGTGCCAGCAGTGAAGCGCCCGGATCCGTTCAGCCCCAGCATTTT CASSEAPGSVQPQHF
TRBJ2-1 TRBV28 TRBD2 . TGTGCCAGCAGGAGCGCGGGAGATGAGCAGTTCTTC CASRSAGDEQFF